The rows below give T cell receptor beta chains drawn from one sample of a study of T cell responses to AZD1222 COVID-19 vaccine. The assay was immunoSEQ multiplex PCR, and TCRdb's table has in-frame clones only and misses some. The sample carries approximately 170,000 clones, 80% to 90% recorded once. The material was peripheral blood, obtained on day 0 of AZD1222 vaccination. The source is an adult in good health. Both conserved end residues are part of each CDR3. The D gene is left open where the match is weak. Expanded clones get a size class; other rows say once, few or many, or leave the size out.

clone_size j_call cdr3_length v_call d_call cdr3_aa cdr3_nt
NA TRBJ2-2 17 TRBV19 NA CASSIARRQKEAGELFF TGTGCCAGTAGTATAGCGCGAAGACAGAAAGAGGCCGGGGAGCTGTTTTTT
NA TRBJ1-5 12 TRBV9 NA CASRRGRQPQHF TGTGCCAGCCGCAGGGGTCGTCAGCCCCAGCATTTT
NA TRBJ2-6 18 TRBV6-1 TRBD2 CASSAWEGTISGANVLTF TGTGCCAGCAGTGCATGGGAGGGAACTATCTCTGGGGCCAACGTCCTGACTTTC
NA TRBJ2-7 13 TRBV23-1 NA CASSQATTYEQYF TGCGCCAGCAGTCAAGCTACAACCTACGAGCAGTACTTC
NA TRBJ2-1 18 TRBV4-3 TRBD2 CASSQAPVAGVLYNEQFF TGCGCCAGCAGCCAAGCCCCCGTTGCGGGGGTCCTTTACAATGAGCAGTTCTTC
once TRBJ1-1 15 TRBV25-1 NA CASRDKWGQGTEAFF TGTGCCAGCCGGGACAAATGGGGGCAGGGGACTGAAGCTTTCTTT
NA TRBJ2-3 18 TRBV7-9 NA CASSYLSGGGGSTDTQYF TGTGCCAGCAGCTATCTTTCCGGGGGCGGAGGTAGCACAGATACGCAGTATTTT
NA TRBJ2-3 16 TRBV5-1 TRBD2 CASSLVGTTSTDTQYF TGCGCCAGCAGCTTGGTTGGGACTACAAGCACAGATACGCAGTATTTT
NA TRBJ1-2 13 TRBV12-3/TRBV12-4 NA CASSLATSYGYTF TGTGCCAGCAGTTTAGCCACATCGTATGGCTACACCTTC
once TRBJ1-1 15 TRBV27 NA CASSLYGGWGTEAFF TGTGCCAGCAGTTTATACGGGGGATGGGGCACTGAAGCTTTCTTT
NA TRBJ2-2 17 TRBV7-2 TRBD1 CASSNQPRDSSTGELFF TGTGCCAGCAGCAATCAACCCCGGGACAGTAGCACCGGGGAGCTGTTTTTT
NA TRBJ1-4 15 TRBV5-5 NA CASSYGVQVNEKLFF TGTGCCAGCTCCTATGGGGTACAGGTTAATGAAAAACTGTTTTTT
NA TRBJ1-4 15 TRBV4-1 TRBD1 CASSQEGTGGEKLFF TGCGCCAGCAGCCAAGAGGGGACAGGGGGCGAAAAACTGTTTTTT
NA TRBJ2-5 19 TRBV7-7 NA CASSLPPSRPSGPSETQYF TGTGCTAGCAGCTTACCACCCAGCCGCCCTTCGGGGCCGTCAGAGACCCAGTACTTC
once TRBJ2-7 17 TRBV5-6 TRBD1 CASSPRWTGLLWFEQYF TGTGCCAGCAGCCCCCGATGGACAGGGTTGTTATGGTTCGAGCAGTACTTC
once TRBJ2-2 13 TRBV29-1 TRBD1 CSVRGRDTGELFF TGCAGCGTCAGGGGGCGGGACACCGGGGAGCTGTTTTTT
NA TRBJ2-3 13 TRBV7-9 NA CASSPPGGDTQYF TGTGCCAGCAGCCCACCGGGTGGAGATACGCAGTATTTT
once TRBJ2-1 16 TRBV7-3 TRBD2 CASSSGTSGGYGEQFF TGTGCCAGCAGCTCGGGGACTAGCGGGGGTTACGGTGAGCAGTTCTTC
once TRBJ1-4 15 TRBV5-6 NA CASSSLGATNEKLFF TGTGCCAGCAGCTCCCTCGGCGCAACTAATGAAAAACTGTTTTTT
few TRBJ1-6 17 TRBV7-9 NA CASSLGGSGSYNSPLHF TGTGCCAGCAGCTTAGGGGGCAGTGGCTCCTATAATTCACCCCTCCACTTT
NA TRBJ1-1 12 TRBV29-1 NA CSVQGANTEAFF TGCAGCGTACAAGGGGCGAACACTGAAGCTTTCTTT